One T cell receptor (beta chain) is described in this entry. The antigen is unknown. These data come from a study of early stage breast cancer tumors. About the research overall: Of about 17 invasive breast tumors, 11 to 12 were hormone receptor-positive, HER2-negative. Findings and caveats of the study: Tumors had roughly 2.5-fold higher T cell density than normal breast.

Each sample had two DNA replicates, approximately 0.52 ug blood or roughly 1.4 ug tissue. The table came from immunoSEQ multiplex PCR; TCRdb's copy has only in-frame clones and leaves some out. The sample shows around 30,000 clones, over 70% of them seen only once. The CDR3 length is 17 residues. This TCR derives from a person in their thirties with breast cancer. The gene calls are TRBV21-1 and TRBJ2-1; TRBD2 is taken as the D call from the table, unchecked against the DNA. TRBV21-1 is termed a pseudogene. The sample comprised breast tumor tissue. The CDR3 coding sequence is TGTGCCAGCGGCACCGTCGGGGAGGGGGGAATTGACGATGAGCAGTTCTTC. It codes for CASGTVGEGGIDDEQFF.